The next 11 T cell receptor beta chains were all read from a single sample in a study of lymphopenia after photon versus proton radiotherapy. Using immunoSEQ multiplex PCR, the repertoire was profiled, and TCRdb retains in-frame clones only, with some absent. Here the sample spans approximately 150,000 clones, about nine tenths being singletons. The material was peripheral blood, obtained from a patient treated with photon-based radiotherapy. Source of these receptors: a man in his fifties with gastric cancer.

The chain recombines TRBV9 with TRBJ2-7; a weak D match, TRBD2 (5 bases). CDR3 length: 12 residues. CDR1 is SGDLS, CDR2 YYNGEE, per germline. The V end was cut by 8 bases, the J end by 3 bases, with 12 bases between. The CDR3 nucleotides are TGTGCCAGAGAGGGCGGTAGCTACGAGCAGTACTTC. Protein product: CAREGGSYEQYF.

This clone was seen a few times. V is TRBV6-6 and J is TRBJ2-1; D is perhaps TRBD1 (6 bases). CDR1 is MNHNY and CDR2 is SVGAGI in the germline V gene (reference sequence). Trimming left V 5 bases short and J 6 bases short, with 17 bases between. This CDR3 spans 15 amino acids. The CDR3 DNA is TGTGCCAGCAGTACCTCGACAGGTCCGGGCAATGAGCAGTTCTTC. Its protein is CASSTSTGPGNEQFF.

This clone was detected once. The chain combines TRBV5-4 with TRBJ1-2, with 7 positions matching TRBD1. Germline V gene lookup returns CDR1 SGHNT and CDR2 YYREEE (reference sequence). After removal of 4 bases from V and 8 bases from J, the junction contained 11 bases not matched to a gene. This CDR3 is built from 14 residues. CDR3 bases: TGTGCCAGCAGCCCACGGACAGGCCATATCGGCTACACCTTC. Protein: CASSPRTGHIGYTF.

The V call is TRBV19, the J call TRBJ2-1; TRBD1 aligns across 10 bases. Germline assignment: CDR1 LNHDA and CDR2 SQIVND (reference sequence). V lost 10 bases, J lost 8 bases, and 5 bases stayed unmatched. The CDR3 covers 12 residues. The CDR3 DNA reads TGTGCCATCTCGACAGGGGGCGATGAGCAGTTCTTC. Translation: CAISTGGDEQFF.

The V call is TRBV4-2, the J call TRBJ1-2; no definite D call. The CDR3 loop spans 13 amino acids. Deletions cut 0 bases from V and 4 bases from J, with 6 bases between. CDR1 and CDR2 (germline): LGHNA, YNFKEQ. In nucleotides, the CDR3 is TGTGCCAGCAGCCAAGATCCCTTCTATGGCTACACCTTC. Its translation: CASSQDPFYGYTF.

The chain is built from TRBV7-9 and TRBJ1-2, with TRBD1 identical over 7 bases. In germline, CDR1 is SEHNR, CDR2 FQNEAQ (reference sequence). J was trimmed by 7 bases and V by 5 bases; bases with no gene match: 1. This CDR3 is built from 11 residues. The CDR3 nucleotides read TGTGCCAGCAGCCGACAGGGTGGCTACACCTTC. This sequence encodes CASSRQGGYTF.

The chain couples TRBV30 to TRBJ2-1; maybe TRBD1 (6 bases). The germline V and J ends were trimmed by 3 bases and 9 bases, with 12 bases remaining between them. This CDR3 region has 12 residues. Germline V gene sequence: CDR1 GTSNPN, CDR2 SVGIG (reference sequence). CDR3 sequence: CAWRGEGVEQFF. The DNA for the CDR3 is TGTGCCTGGAGAGGAGAGGGGGTTGAGCAGTTCTTC.

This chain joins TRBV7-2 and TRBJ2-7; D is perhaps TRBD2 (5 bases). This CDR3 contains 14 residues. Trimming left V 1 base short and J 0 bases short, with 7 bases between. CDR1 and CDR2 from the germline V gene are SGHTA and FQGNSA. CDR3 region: CASSLGGISYEQYF. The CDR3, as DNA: TGTGCCAGCAGCTTAGGAGGGATCTCCTACGAGCAGTACTTC.

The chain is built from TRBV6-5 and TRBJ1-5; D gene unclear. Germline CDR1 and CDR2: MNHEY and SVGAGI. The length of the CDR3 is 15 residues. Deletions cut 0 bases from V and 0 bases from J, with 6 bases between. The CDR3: CASSYSPSSNQPQHF. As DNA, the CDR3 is TGTGCCAGCAGTTACTCACCCAGTAGCAATCAGCCCCAGCATTTT.

CDR3 DNA: TGTGCCAGCAGTGAAGAGGGTCTTAGCAATCAGCCCCAGCATTTT. This gives the protein CASSEEGLSNQPQHF. The chain is built from TRBV6-1 and TRBJ1-5; unclear D gene. Germline V lookup: CDR1 MNHNS, CDR2 SASEGT. CDR3 length: 15 residues. Deletions cut 1 base from V and 0 bases from J, with 7 bases between.

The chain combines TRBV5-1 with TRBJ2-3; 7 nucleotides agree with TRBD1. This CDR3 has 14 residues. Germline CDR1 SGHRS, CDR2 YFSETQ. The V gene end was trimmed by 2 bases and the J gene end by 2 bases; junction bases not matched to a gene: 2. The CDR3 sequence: CASSFGTVTDTQYF. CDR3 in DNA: TGCGCCAGCAGCTTCGGGACAGTCACAGATACGCAGTATTTT. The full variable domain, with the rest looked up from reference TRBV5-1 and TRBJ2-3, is KAGVTQTPRYLIKTRGQQVTLSCSPISGHRSVSWYQQTPGQGLQFLFEYFSETQRNKGNFPGRFSGRQFSNSRSEMNVSTLELGDSALYLCASSFGTVTDTQYFGPGTRLTVL.